The entry below describes one T cell receptor (beta chain). This specimen belongs to a study of blood T cell repertoires in COVID-19. Study-level background: COVID-19 samples from acute and convalescent phases originated in the United States, Italy and Spain. Sources were T cells, B-cell-depleted T cells, or PBMCs; the material itself was cDNA or gDNA.

Germline V CDR1 and CDR2: SGHRS, YFSETQ. This CDR3 has 12 residues. Per the original methods: Scientists estimated how many nucleated cells there were by amplifying reference gene primers. The assay was immunoSEQ multiplex PCR, and TCRdb's table has in-frame clones only and misses some. That table gives V, J and clone size, and the DNA gave D and trimming. The sample gives hundreds of thousands of clones, 86% of which show up once; about 1.5% is in the top ten. V is TRBV5-1 and J is TRBJ2-2; D may be TRBD1 (5 bases). The sequence was collected from a woman younger than 45 with active or convalescent COVID-19. Sample: peripheral blood. The CDR3 coding sequence is TGCGCAATCAGGGAGAACACCGGGGAGCTGTTTTTT. This encodes CAIRENTGELFF.